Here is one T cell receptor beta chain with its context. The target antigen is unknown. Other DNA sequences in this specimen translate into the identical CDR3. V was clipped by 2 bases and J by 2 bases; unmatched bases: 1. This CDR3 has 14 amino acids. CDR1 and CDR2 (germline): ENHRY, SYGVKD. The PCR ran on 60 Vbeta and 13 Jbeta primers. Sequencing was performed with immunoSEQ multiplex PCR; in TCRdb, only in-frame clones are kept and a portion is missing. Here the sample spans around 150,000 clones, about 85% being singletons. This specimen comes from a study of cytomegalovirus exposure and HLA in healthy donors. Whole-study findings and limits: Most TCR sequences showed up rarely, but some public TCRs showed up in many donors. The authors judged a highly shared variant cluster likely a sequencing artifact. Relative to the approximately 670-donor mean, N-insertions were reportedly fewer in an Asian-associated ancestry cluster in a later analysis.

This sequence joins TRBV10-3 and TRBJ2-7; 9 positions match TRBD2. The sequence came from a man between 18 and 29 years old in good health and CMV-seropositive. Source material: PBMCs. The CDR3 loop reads CAISEGGGAYEQYF. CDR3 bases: TGTGCCATCAGTGAGGGCGGGGGGGCCTACGAGCAGTACTTC.